These 2 T cell receptor beta chains share one sample of origin, sequenced in a study of follicular helper T cells after annual influenza vaccination. Time point in this sample: 2015-2016 season, pre-vaccination. Libraries were prepared by immunoSEQ multiplex PCR; TCRdb keeps only in-frame clonotypes and omits some of them. The data show about 14,000 clones, more than 65% seen once. This specimen was CXCR5- memory CD4+ T cells sorted from blood, taken on the day of influenza vaccination. The receptors shown here come from an adult who received the influenza vaccine.

The rearrangement joins TRBV28 to TRBJ1-6, with D unresolved. CDR3 size: 17 residues. Germline CDR1 reads MDHEN; CDR2 reads SYDVKM. Trimming stripped 3 bases from V and 5 bases from J, with 17 bases between. Written as DNA, the CDR3 is TGTGCCAGCAGTTTGTGGTCAGCGGGCCGAAATAATTCACCCCTCCACTTT. This translates into CASSLWSAGRNNSPLHF. Drawing the rest from reference TRBV28 and TRBJ1-6, the complete variable domain is DVKVTQSSRYLVKRTGEKVFLECVQDMDHENMFWYRQDPGLGLRLIYFSYDVKMKEKGDIPEGYSVSREKKERFSLILESASTNQTSMYLCASSLWSAGRNNSPLHFGNGTRLTVT.

This chain connects TRBV21-1 to TRBJ1-4; TRBD1, the D gene given by the table, was not confirmed from the DNA. TRBV21-1 is a known pseudogene. The CDR3 has 15 residues. The CDR3 bases are TGTGCCAGCAGTACCGGACAGGCAACTAATGAAAAACTGTTTTTT. It codes for CASSTGQATNEKLFF.